Listed below are T cell receptor beta chains from one sample, sequenced in a study of prognosis after radiotherapy for stage I lung cancer. TCRdb re-derived calls from the multiplex PCR reads in MiXCR, one entry per CDR3 protein. Of about 26,000 distinct CDR3 sequences in the sample, roughly two fifths are singletons; the top ten hold less than 35%. Sequencing used PBMCs, obtained before or after stereotactic body radiation therapy (not recorded which). The receptor source for this set is a donor aged 50 or older with non-small cell lung cancer. The CDR3 runs from the conserved cysteine through the conserved F or W. A D gene is named only where the DNA matches it firmly. Clone size is not always given. Where it is, it says once, few, many or a class for expanded clones.

CDR3,DNA,D,V,J,size
CATSRGQGASGANVLTF,TGTGCCACCAGCAGGGGACAGGGGGCATCTGGGGCCAACGTCCTGACTTTC,TRBD1,TRBV15,TRBJ2-6,many
CASSPSRGGTDTQYF,TGTGCCAGCTCACCCTCCCGGGGTGGCACAGATACGCAGTATTTT,-,TRBV18,TRBJ2-3,many
CASSQGGRTGAANEQFF,TGTGCCAGCAGCCAAGGGGGTAGGACCGGTGCTGCCAATGAGCAGTTCTTC,-,TRBV14,TRBJ2-1,many
CAWSVLVGDNEQFF,TGTGCCTGGAGTGTACTGGTCGGCGACAATGAGCAGTTCTTC,-,TRBV30,TRBJ2-1,many
CASSDAAGDSNQPQHF,TGCGCCAGCAGCGACGCGGCGGGGGACAGCAATCAGCCCCAGCATTTT,-,TRBV5-1,TRBJ1-5,once
CASSLAEEYSYNSPLHF,TGTGCCAGCAGTTTAGCGGAGGAGTACTCCTATAATTCACCCCTCCACTTT,-,TRBV28,TRBJ1-6,medium-sized
CASSEMVRGIYNEQFF,TGTGCCAGCAGTGAAATGGTTCGCGGGATCTACAATGAGCAGTTCTTC,-,TRBV6-2/TRBV6-3,TRBJ2-1,-
CASSYGTSGRVYEQYF,TGTGCCAGCAGTTACGGGACTAGCGGGAGAGTTTACGAGCAGTACTTC,TRBD2,TRBV6-2/TRBV6-3,TRBJ2-7,once
CAWTRTGLGGDEQYF,TGTGCCTGGACCAGGACAGGCTTGGGAGGAGACGAGCAGTACTTC,-,TRBV30,TRBJ2-7,many
CASSSRVRGTGELFF,TGTGCCAGCAGTTCCCGGGTGAGAGGGACCGGGGAGCTGTTTTTT,-,TRBV6-5,TRBJ2-2,once
CASTRDPRYYGYAF,TGTGCCAGCACCCGGGACCCGAGGTACTATGGCTACGCCTTC,-,TRBV9,TRBJ1-2,-
CSARVVNTGELFF,TGCAGTGCTAGAGTGGTGAACACCGGGGAGCTGTTTTTT,-,TRBV20-1,TRBJ2-2,-
CASSLELAETQYF,TGCGCCAGCAGCCTGGAGCTAGCGGAGACCCAGTACTTC,-,TRBV5-1,TRBJ2-5,many
CASSIRRDTWGNEKLFF,TGTGCCAGCAGTATCCGTCGGGACACCTGGGGTAATGAAAAACTGTTTTTT,-,TRBV12-3/TRBV12-4,TRBJ1-4,-
CASSSGQGEQYF,TGTGCCAGCAGCTCGGGACAGGGCGAGCAGTACTTC,TRBD1,TRBV7-2,TRBJ2-7,many
CASSLAGDTDTQYF,TGTGCCAGCAGCCTAGCGGGAGACACAGATACGCAGTATTTT,TRBD2,TRBV3-1,TRBJ2-3,many
CSAMRAGEKLFF,TGCAGTGCTATGAGGGCGGGTGAAAAACTGTTTTTT,-,TRBV20-1,TRBJ1-4,many
CASGSFTYEQYF,TGTGCCAGCGGGTCGTTTACCTACGAGCAGTACTTC,-,TRBV7-2,TRBJ2-7,-
CASSMFLASHDQYF,TGCGCCAGTAGTATGTTCCTAGCATCCCACGATCAGTACTTC,-,TRBV19,TRBJ2-7,-
CASSLEQMNTEASF,TGTGCCAGCAGCTTGGAACAGATGAACACTGAAGCTTCCTTT,-,TRBV5-4,TRBJ1-1,-
CASSSPTITGAGQFF,TGCGCCAGCAGCTCGCCCACCATCACAGGGGCCGGGCAGTTCTTC,TRBD1,TRBV5-1,TRBJ2-1,many
CASSGGRGRGDTQYF,TGTGCCAGCAGCGGGGGGAGGGGTCGCGGAGATACGCAGTATTTT,TRBD2,TRBV7-2,TRBJ2-3,many
CASSYGGGRNEQFF,TGTGCCAGCAGCTACGGGGGAGGGAGAAATGAGCAGTTCTTC,TRBD2,TRBV6-1,TRBJ2-1,many
CSAGHGQGRGTEAFF,TGCAGTGCTGGCCACGGACAGGGCCGGGGCACTGAAGCTTTCTTT,TRBD1,TRBV20-1,TRBJ1-1,many
CASSLGITGRVSSQYF,TGTGCCAGCAGTTTAGGAATCACGGGACGAGTTTCGTCCCAGTACTTC,-,TRBV7-8,TRBJ2-5,-
CASSVGRATDTQYF,TGCGCCAGCAGCGTCGGACGAGCCACAGATACGCAGTATTTT,-,TRBV5-1,TRBJ2-3,many
CASALAGSLSTDTQYF,TGTGCCAGCGCCCTAGCGGGGTCCCTCAGCACAGATACGCAGTATTTT,TRBD2,TRBV6-1,TRBJ2-3,many
CASSWTGADYVYTF,TGTGCCAGCAGTTGGACAGGGGCCGACTATGTCTACACCTTC,TRBD1,TRBV12-3/TRBV12-4,TRBJ1-2,-
CSARVPGQGAREPQHF,TGCAGTGCTAGAGTTCCGGGACAGGGGGCTCGAGAGCCCCAGCATTTT,TRBD1,TRBV20-1,TRBJ1-5,many